This T cell receptor beta chain was recovered during a study of cytomegalovirus exposure and HLA in healthy donors. Produced via immunoSEQ multiplex PCR; TCRdb's table is partial and in-frame only. There are tens of thousands of clones in the sample; about 93% occur only once, and about 0.63% lies in the top ten. CDR1 is MDHEN, CDR2 SYDVKM, per germline. V lost 3 bases, J lost 5 bases, and 13 bases lay in between. The CDR3 is 14 amino acids. This clone was picked up one time. Sequencing input: PBMCs. The chain links TRBV28 to TRBJ2-5; D may be TRBD2 (6 bases). The TCR comes from a woman under 30 in good health and CMV-seronegative. CDR3 sequence: CASSFSGGWETQYF. In nucleotides, the CDR3 is TGTGCCAGCAGTTTTTCCGGGGGTTGGGAGACCCAGTACTTC.